This T cell receptor (beta chain) was identified in a study of Ad26.COV2.S vaccination and SARS-CoV-2 variants. General study points: Measurement of non-spike TCR breadth gave similar results in vaccine and placebo recipients. Marked by substantial breadth, spike-specific CD8+ and CD4+ T cell responses were reportedly seen after vaccination. People who got the vaccine had more spike-specific TCR breadth than people who got placebo. Estimates derived from TCR breadth and depth analyses may have underestimated total T cell responses.

The data were produced by immunoSEQ multiplex PCR, yet TCRdb's version contains in-frame clones alone and is incomplete. The sample comprises about 180,000 clones, around 88% of which are singletons, and 4.5% to 7.5% rests with the top ten. This CDR3 is built from 15 residues. V was cut by 7 bases and J by 3 bases, with 20 bases left in between. The germline V gene encodes CDR1 SQVTM and CDR2 ANQGSEA. A word on this clone: Its antigen is not identified.

The V call is TRBV29-1, the J call TRBJ2-3; maybe TRBD2 (7 bases). Sample: peripheral blood, taken after recovery from COVID-19. This receptor was obtained from a human donor who had recovered from COVID-19. The CDR3 region is CSATLMAGATDTQYF. Written as DNA, the CDR3 is TGCAGCGCCACCCTTATGGCGGGGGCAACAGATACGCAGTATTTT.